This T cell receptor (beta chain) was captured by sequencing in a study of molecular identifiers for immune sequencing clone quantification. Across the whole study: In replicates, the authors split RNA from around 20,000 or 100,000 naive CD8 cells five ways and sequenced four. Study-level points and caveats: For highly expanded clones, sizes could be underestimated when identical TCR molecules share a barcode.

Naive CD8 T cell sorting was performed on the CD8+CD4-CCR7+CD45RA+ phenotype. TCRdb re-called the PCR reads with MiXCR, one entry per CDR3 protein. The table has more than 450,000 distinct CDR3 sequences, about 25% seen once. Worth noting for this clonotype: Its antigen is undetermined.

This sequence originates from a human donor in good health. Some libraries in this study had Jurkat cell RNA spiked in. Material: naive CD8+ T cells from blood, with Jurkat cell RNA spiked in. This sample's subset: FACS-sorted CD8+CD4-CCR7+CD45RA+ naive T cells.

CDR3 protein: CASRRDREAGNQPQHF. Here the CDR3 DNA reads TGTGCCAGCAGGAGGGACAGGGAGGCAGGCAATCAGCCCCAGCATTTT. The V and J genes are TRBV2 and TRBJ1-5, with TRBD1 matching 9 bases. In germline, CDR1 is SNHLY, CDR2 FYNNEI. V was clipped by 6 bases and J by 2 bases; unmatched bases: 8. The CDR3 length is 16 residues.